This T cell receptor beta chain was documented in a study of siplizumab effects on memory and regulatory T cells. Study outcomes and limitations: Naive T cells seemed more diverse than memory cells and seemed major alloresponse contributors. Tregs that proliferated in siplizumab cultures did not have their suppressive function confirmed.

The V gene's germline CDR1 is LNHDA and CDR2 SQIVND (reference sequence). The CDR3 loop spans 15 amino acids. Trimming left V 5 bases short and J 4 bases short, with 15 bases between. Remarks on this clone: Its specificity is not known.

Sequencing used immunoSEQ multiplex PCR; TCRdb keeps in-frame clones, though not all of them. The sample shows some 100,000 clones, over 85% of them seen only once. Sequencing was performed on CD8+ T cells sorted from blood. The sequence was obtained from a human donor in good health. The chain has TRBV19 and TRBJ2-1; no firm D call. The CDR3 spells CASSLWSSGYNEQFF. CDR3 nucleotides: TGTGCCAGTAGTTTATGGTCTAGTGGATACAATGAGCAGTTCTTC.